The source of this T cell receptor (beta chain) is a study of blood T cell repertoires in COVID-19 (dated by TCRdb to between 2020 and 2021). In terms of the full investigation: Samples covering the acute and convalescent phases of COVID-19 were provided by collaborators in the United States, Italy and Spain. The prospective study material was composed of cDNA or gDNA derived from T cells, B-cell-depleted T cells, or PBMCs. HLA class I and class II types, where available, came from metadata supplied by the sample provider rather than from assay-based typing. The dataset comprised deeply sampled blood TCRbeta repertoires from subjects exposed to, actively infected with, or recovered from COVID-19. The sample metadata nearly always contained a de-identified subject ID, COVID-19 status, age in years and sex. The repertoires were made available in a free public database intended to serve as a resource for research on the immune response to SARS-CoV-2. The samples were drawn from two sources: the first 160 participants of the ongoing ImmuneRACE study, and 1,000 to 1,500 subjects contributed by 6 global collaborators. Overall study outcomes, separate from this receptor: The quantity of clinical and demographic metadata differed by source and by participant and was supplied without curation.

Collaborating institutions collected whole blood in K2EDTA tubes following their own protocols. Collaborator samples were shipped for TCRbeta analysis as frozen whole blood, isolated PBMCs, or DNA extracted from either sample type. As to this clone: No cognate antigen has been identified for it. Base qualities are not recorded, but no much larger clone differs from it by a single base.

TCRbeta CDR3 regions were amplified from genomic DNA using the immunoSEQ Assay, a bias-controlled multiplex PCR. In the original analysis: Nucleated cell counts per sample were estimated from amplification of reference gene primers within the assay. To quantify the absolute abundance of each unique TCRbeta CDR3 rearrangement, sequence reads were collapsed and filtered. For each sample, productive Simpson clonality was calculated as the square root of Simpson's diversity index over productive rearrangements. The clones in this table, taken by TCRdb from immuneACCESS, are in-frame only. Not every clone is retained; where verified, under half of the shortfall comes from an unresolved V gene, and the cause of the rest is unknown. That table is the source of V, J and clone size, and D and trimming were worked out from the DNA. The sample has about 68,000 clones on record, roughly nine tenths of them singletons. The ten largest clonotypes hold about 8.1% of the sample.

CDR1 and CDR2, per the germline V gene, are SGHRS and YFSETQ. The CDR3 holds 14 amino acids from the cysteine to the phenylalanine. Kept here is only the CDR3 DNA, which spans 42 bases and is read in frame from base 1. The germline ends are 7 bases apart after V is trimmed by 0 bases and J by 0 bases. The TCR was taken from a man in his forties or fifties with active COVID-19. Sequenced material: peripheral blood. The receptor chain draws on TRBV5-1 and TRBJ2-7; the D gene identity is not certain. The DNA sequence reads TGCGCCAGCAGCTTGGATTTCGGCTCCTACGAGCAGTACTTC. Translated, this gives CASSLDFGSYEQYF.